The entry that follows covers one T cell receptor (beta chain) sequence. As processed by the authors: Cell counts per sample came from amplifying reference gene primers. TCRdb keeps only in-frame clones here, not all; method: immunoSEQ multiplex PCR. From that table come the V and J calls and clone size; the DNA was used to work out D and trimming. This table has approximately 86,000 clones, 75% to 85% appearing once. This specimen comes from a study of blood T cell repertoires in COVID-19. Study background: Whether acute or convalescent, the COVID-19 samples came from the United States, Italy and Spain. The cDNA or gDNA used as material had been derived from T cells, B-cell-depleted T cells, or PBMCs.

CDR3 size: 15 residues. The V segment lost 5 bases and the J segment 3 bases; nucleotides outside the gene matches: 8. In germline, CDR1 is LNHDA, CDR2 SQIVND (reference sequence). The sample was peripheral blood. This chain links TRBV19 with TRBJ1-1, with 8 bases fitting TRBD1. The TCR originated in a woman aged 65 to 85 with acute or convalescent COVID-19. The CDR3 sequence: CASSGRQGYDTEAFF. CDR3 DNA sequence: TGTGCCAGTAGTGGCCGACAGGGGTACGACACTGAAGCTTTCTTT.